The 5 T cell receptor beta chains in this list originate from one sample, sequenced in a study of cytomegalovirus exposure and HLA in healthy donors (dated by TCRdb to 2015 to 2018). The method was the immunoSEQ multiplex PCR assay. A mixture of 60 forward primers for TCR Vbeta segments and 13 reverse primers for TCR Jbeta segments was used in the multiplex PCR. The clones in this table, taken by TCRdb from immuneACCESS, are in-frame only. Not every clone is retained; where verified, under half of the shortfall comes from an unresolved V gene, and the cause of the rest is unknown. The sample table lists roughly 180,000 clones, about 79% of them with a count of one. The leading ten clones occupy more than 12% of the sample. The material sequenced was PBMCs. Receptor source: a man aged 45 to 65 in good health and CMV-seropositive.

The chain employs TRBV29-1 and TRBJ1-4; 8 positions match TRBD1. The CDR3 covers 15 residues. The trim removed 4 bases at V and 4 bases at J, leaving 8 bases unmatched. Germline V gene sequence: CDR1 SQVTM, CDR2 ANQGSEA. The CDR3 loop is CSVGLTGQVNEKLFF. CDR3 DNA: TGCAGCGTTGGTCTAACGGGACAGGTTAATGAAAAACTGTTTTTT.

The chain has TRBV7-9 and TRBJ1-5; D uncertain. Deletions cut 4 bases from V and 5 bases from J, with 12 bases between. The CDR3 extends over 14 amino acids. Per germline, CDR1 SEHNR and CDR2 FQNEAQ (reference sequence). The CDR3 reads CASSSSVGDQPQHF. The DNA of the CDR3 is TGTGCCAGCAGCTCTTCGGTCGGGGATCAGCCCCAGCATTTT. Filled out from reference TRBV7-9 and TRBJ1-5, the complete variable domain reads DTGVSQNPRHKITKRGQNVTFRCDPISEHNRLYWYRQTLGQGPEFLTYFQNEAQLEKSRLLSDRFSAERPKGSFSTLEIQRTEQGDSAMYLCASSSSVGDQPQHFGDGTRLSIL.

As concerns this clone: Since a much larger clone is just one base distant, this may be a read error. This chain links TRBV4-1 with TRBJ1-1, with a tentative D call TRBD1 (6 bases). V lost 8 bases, J lost 3 bases, and 10 bases lay in between. The CDR3 sequence is 12 residues long. Germline CDR1 is MGHRA and CDR2 is YSYEKL. The CDR3 DNA reads as TGCGCCAGCGGCAGGGGCTACACTGAAGCTTTCTTT. Its translation: CASGRGYTEAFF.

This chain joins TRBV5-6 and TRBJ2-7; D unclear. Trimming left V 1 base short and J 7 bases short, with 15 bases between. Germline V gives CDR1 SGHDT, CDR2 YYEEEE. The CDR3 contains 14 residues. Written as DNA, the CDR3 is TGTGCCAGCAGCTTGCCGGGTTGGGTGGATGAGCAGTACTTC. Protein sequence: CASSLPGWVDEQYF.

The chain has TRBV9 and TRBJ2-3; D is unclear. V shed 4 bases and J shed 0 bases, with 15 bases lying between them. The CDR3 loop spans 16 amino acids. From germline, CDR1 is SGDLS and CDR2 YYNGEE. DNA for the CDR3: TGTGCCAGCAGCCCAAGAGGTGGTCAGAGCACAGATACGCAGTATTTT. It yields the protein CASSPRGGQSTDTQYF.